This TCR beta chain appears in the sequencing data of a study of blood T cell repertoires in COVID-19. Study-wide background: Acute-phase and convalescent COVID-19 samples originated in the United States, Italy and Spain. T cells, B-cell-depleted T cells, or PBMCs provided the cDNA or gDNA that served as material.

Study processing details: By means of reference gene primer amplification, nucleated cell counts were estimated. Produced via immunoSEQ multiplex PCR; TCRdb's table is partial and in-frame only. V and J calls and clone size are given by that table; D and trimming were obtained from the DNA. Seen here are 210,000 or so clones, 75% to 85% observed once, and the top ten hold over 1%. The CDR3 extends over 16 amino acids. V was pared by 0 bases and J by 0 bases, with 9 bases between. Germline V gene lookup returns CDR1 SGHKS and CDR2 YYEKEE (reference sequence). This clone was detected once. This chain uses TRBV5-5 with TRBJ2-2, with a possible D match to TRBD2 (6 bases). The sequenced sample was peripheral blood. The sequence derives from a woman in her thirties with COVID-19, enrolled during active disease. The CDR3 region has the DNA TGTGCCAGCAGCTTGGTTGTAGCGGCGAACACCGGGGAGCTGTTTTTT. This encodes CASSLVVAANTGELFF.